This T cell receptor beta chain was sequenced during a study of response to subunit inactivated influenza vaccine. Study-wide points: That few new T cells are recruited by each seasonal influenza vaccination was the authors' suggestion.

The V and J ends lost 2 bases and 3 bases respectively, with 11 bases between them. Germline V CDR1 and CDR2: SGHRS, YFSETQ. The CDR3 has 14 amino acids. TCRdb independently ran MiXCR on the RT-PCR reads; one entry per CDR3 protein. The sample carries 550,000 to 800,000 distinct CDR3 sequences, more than 15% recorded once. Regarding this clonotype: Its antigen is as yet unknown.

The V and J genes are TRBV5-1 and TRBJ2-5; possibly TRBD2 for D (6 bases). This clonotype was obtained from a man aged 50-59 years who received an inactivated influenza vaccine. Specimen: PBMCs from blood, collected roughly 13 days after vaccination. In DNA form, the CDR3 reads TGCGCCAGCAGCTTACTAGCTTCGGAAGAGACCCAGTACTTC. It translates to CASSLLASEETQYF.